The sequence of this T cell receptor beta chain was determined in a study of T cells and Merkel cell carcinoma outcomes. Whole-study findings and limits: Reportedly, T-cell repertoire with density predicts Merkel cell carcinoma outcomes.

Concerning this clone itself: Its antigen is unidentified.

The method was immunoSEQ multiplex PCR; TCRdb's version includes in-frame clones alone and lacks a portion of them. The sample consists of roughly 2,000 clones, approximately 90% of them appearing once. The CDR3 contains 11 residues. Germline CDR1 and CDR2: LNHNV and YYDKDF (reference sequence). V usage is TRBV15 and J usage is TRBJ2-7, with D perhaps matching TRBD2 (6 bases). Material for sequencing was tumor tissue from Merkel cell carcinoma. The origin of this receptor is a human donor with Merkel cell carcinoma. The CDR3: CGGREVCEQYF. CDR3 sequence (DNA): TGTGGCGGCAGGGAGGTTTGCGAGCAGTACTTC.